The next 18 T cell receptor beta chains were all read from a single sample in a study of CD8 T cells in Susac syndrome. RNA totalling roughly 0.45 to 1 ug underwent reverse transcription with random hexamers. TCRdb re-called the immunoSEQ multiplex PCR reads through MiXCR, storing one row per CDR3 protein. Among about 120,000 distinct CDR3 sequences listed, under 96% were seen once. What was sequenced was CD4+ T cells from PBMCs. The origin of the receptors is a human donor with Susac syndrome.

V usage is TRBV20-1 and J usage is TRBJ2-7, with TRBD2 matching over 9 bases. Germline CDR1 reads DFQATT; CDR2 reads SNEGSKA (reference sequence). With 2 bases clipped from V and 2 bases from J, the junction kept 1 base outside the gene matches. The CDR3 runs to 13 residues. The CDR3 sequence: CSARLAGTYEQYF. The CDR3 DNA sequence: TGCAGTGCTAGACTAGCGGGAACCTACGAGCAGTACTTC.

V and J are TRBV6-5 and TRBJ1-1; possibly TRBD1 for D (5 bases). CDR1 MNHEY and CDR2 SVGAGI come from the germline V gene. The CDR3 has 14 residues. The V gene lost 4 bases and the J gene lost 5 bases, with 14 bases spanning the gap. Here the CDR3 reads CASSSQGGRTEAFF. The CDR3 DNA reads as TGTGCCAGCAGTTCCCAGGGCGGGAGGACTGAAGCTTTCTTT.

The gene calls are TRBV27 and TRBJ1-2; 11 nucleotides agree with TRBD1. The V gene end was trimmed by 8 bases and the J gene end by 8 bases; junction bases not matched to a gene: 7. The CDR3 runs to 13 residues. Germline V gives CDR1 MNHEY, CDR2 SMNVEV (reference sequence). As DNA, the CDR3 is TGTGCCAGCGCTGGACAGGGGGCGACAGGCTACACCTTC. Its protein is CASAGQGATGYTF.

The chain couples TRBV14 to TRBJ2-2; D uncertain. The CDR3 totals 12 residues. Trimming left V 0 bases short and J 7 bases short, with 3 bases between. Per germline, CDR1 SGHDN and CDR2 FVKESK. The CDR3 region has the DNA TGTGCCAGCAGCCAAGATTTCGGGGAGCTGTTTTTT. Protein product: CASSQDFGELFF.

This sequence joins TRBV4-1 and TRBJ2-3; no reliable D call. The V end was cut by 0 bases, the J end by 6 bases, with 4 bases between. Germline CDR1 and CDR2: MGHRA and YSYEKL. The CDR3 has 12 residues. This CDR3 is CASSQDSDTQYF. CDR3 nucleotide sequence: TGCGCCAGCAGCCAAGATTCCGATACGCAGTATTTT.

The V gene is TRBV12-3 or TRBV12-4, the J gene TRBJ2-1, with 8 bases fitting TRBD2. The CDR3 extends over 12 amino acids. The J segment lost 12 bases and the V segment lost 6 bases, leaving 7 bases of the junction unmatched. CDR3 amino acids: CASSPSGYGQFF. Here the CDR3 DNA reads TGTGCCAGCAGCCCTAGCGGGTATGGGCAGTTCTTC.

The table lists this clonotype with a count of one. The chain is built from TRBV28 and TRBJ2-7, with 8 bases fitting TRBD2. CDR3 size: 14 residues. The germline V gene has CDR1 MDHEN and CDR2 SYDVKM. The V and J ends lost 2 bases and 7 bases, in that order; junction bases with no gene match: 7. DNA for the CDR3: TGTGCCAGCAGTTTAGCGGGAGCGGGGGAGGAGCAGTACTTC. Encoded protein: CASSLAGAGEEQYF.

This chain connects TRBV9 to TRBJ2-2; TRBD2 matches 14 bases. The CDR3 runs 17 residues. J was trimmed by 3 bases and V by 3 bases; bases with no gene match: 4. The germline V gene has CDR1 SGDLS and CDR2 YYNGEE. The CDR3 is CASSAGLAGVHTGELFF. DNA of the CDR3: TGTGCCAGCAGCGCGGGACTAGCGGGAGTCCACACCGGGGAGCTGTTTTTT.

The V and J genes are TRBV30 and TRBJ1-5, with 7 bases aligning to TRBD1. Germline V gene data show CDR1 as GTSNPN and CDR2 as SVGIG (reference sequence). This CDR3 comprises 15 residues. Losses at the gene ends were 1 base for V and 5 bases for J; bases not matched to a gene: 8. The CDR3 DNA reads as TGTGCCTGGAGTGATGACAGGGTATCGGATCAGCCCCAGCATTTT. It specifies CAWSDDRVSDQPQHF.

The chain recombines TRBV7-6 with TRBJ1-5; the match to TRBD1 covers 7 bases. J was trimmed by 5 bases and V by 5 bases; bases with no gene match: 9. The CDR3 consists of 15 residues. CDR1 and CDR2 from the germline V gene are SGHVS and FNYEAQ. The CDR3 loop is CASSPGTGADQPQHF. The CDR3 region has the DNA TGTGCCAGCAGCCCCGGAACAGGGGCGGATCAGCCCCAGCATTTT. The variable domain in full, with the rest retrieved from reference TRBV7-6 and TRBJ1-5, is GAGVSQSPRYKVTKRGQDVALRCDPISGHVSLYWYRQALGQGPEFLTYFNYEAQQDKSGLPNDRFSAERPEGSISTLTIQRTEQRDSAMYRCASSPGTGADQPQHFGDGTRLSIL.

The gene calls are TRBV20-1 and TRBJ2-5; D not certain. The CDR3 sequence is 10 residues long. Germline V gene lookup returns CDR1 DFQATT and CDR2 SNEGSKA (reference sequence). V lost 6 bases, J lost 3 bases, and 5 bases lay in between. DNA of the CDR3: TGCAGTGCGTTAGAAGAGACCCAGTACTTC. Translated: CSALEETQYF.

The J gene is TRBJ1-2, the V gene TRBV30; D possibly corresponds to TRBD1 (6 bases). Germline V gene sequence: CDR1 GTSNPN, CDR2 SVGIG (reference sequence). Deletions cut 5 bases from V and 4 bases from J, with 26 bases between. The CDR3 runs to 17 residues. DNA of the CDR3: TGTGCCTGGGGAGGGGTCGGGACGGCAGGGGCTTCCTATGGCTACACCTTC. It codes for CAWGGVGTAGASYGYTF.

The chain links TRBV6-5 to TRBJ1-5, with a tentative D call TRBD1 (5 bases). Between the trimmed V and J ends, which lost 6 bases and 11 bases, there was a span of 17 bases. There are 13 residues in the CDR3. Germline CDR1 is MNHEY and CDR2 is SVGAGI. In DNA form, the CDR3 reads TGTGCCAGCAGAGACCGGGACGCCGAGTCCCAGCATTTT. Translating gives CASRDRDAESQHF.

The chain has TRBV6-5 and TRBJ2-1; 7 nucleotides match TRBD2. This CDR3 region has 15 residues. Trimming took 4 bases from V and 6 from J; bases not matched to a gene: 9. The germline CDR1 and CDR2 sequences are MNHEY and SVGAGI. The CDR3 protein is CASSSPSGQANEQFF. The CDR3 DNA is TGTGCCAGCAGTTCTCCTAGCGGTCAGGCCAATGAGCAGTTCTTC.

CDR3 in DNA: TGCGCCAGCGGTATTGCGGGAGGGACCGGGGAGCTGTTTTTT. Translating gives CASGIAGGTGELFF. V is TRBV5-1 and J is TRBJ2-2; 9 bases are a match to TRBD2. Germline V CDR1 and CDR2: SGHRS, YFSETQ. After removal of 7 bases from V and 5 bases from J, the junction contained 6 bases not matched to a gene. The CDR3 is 14 residues long. Using reference TRBV5-1 and TRBJ2-2 for the parts outside the CDR3, the full variable domain is KAGVTQTPRYLIKTRGQQVTLSCSPISGHRSVSWYQQTPGQGLQFLFEYFSETQRNKGNFPGRFSGRQFSNSRSEMNVSTLELGDSALYLCASGIAGGTGELFFGEGSRLTVL.

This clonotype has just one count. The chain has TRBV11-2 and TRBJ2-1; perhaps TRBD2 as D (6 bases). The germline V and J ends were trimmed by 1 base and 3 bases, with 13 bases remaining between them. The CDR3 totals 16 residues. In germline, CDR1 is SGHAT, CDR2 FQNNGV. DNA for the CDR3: TGTGCCAGCAGCTTAGTTCCCGGGAGCGGCTACAATGAGCAGTTCTTC. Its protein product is CASSLVPGSGYNEQFF.

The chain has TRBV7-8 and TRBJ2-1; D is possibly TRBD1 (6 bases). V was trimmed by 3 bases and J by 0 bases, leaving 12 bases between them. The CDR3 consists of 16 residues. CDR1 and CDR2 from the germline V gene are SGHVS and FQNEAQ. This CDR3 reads CASSFNRDTSYNEQFF. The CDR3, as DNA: TGTGCCAGCAGCTTCAACCGGGACACCTCCTACAATGAGCAGTTCTTC.

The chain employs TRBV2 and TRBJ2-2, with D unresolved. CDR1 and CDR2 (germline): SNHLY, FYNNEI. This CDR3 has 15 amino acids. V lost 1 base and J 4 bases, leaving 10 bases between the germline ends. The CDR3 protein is CASSEVESGTGELFF. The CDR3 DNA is TGTGCCAGCAGTGAAGTGGAGTCCGGCACCGGGGAGCTGTTTTTT.